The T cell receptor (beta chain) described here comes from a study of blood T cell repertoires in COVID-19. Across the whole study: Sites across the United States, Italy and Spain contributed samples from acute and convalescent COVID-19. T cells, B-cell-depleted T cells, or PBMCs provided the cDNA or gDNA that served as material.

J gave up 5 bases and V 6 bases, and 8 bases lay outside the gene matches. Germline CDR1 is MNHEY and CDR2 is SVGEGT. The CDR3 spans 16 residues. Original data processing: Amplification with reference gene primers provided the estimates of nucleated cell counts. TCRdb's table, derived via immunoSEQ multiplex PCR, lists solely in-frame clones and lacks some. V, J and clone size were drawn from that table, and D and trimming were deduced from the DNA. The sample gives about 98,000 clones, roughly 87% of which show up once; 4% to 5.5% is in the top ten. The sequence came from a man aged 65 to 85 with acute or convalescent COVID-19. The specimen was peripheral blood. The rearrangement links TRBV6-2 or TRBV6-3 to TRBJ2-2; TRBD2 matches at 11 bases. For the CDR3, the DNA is TGTGCCAGCAGCGACCCGGGACTAGCGGAAACCGGGGAGCTGTTTTTT. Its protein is CASSDPGLAETGELFF.